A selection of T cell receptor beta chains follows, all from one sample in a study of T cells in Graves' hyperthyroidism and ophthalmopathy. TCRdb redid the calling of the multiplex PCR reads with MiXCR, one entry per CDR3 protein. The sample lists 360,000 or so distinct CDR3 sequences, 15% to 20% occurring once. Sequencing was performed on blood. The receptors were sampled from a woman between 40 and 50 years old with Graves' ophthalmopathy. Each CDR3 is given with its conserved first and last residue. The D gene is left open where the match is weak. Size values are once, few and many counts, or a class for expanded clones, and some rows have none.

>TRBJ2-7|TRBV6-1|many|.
CASSEISGYEQYF
TGTGCCAGCAGTGAAATTAGCGGATACGAGCAGTACTTC
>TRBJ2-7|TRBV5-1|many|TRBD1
CASSFRQGAYEQYF
TGCGCCAGCAGCTTCCGACAGGGGGCATACGAGCAGTACTTC
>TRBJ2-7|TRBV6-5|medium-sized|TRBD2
CASSYAAGGSYEQYF
TGTGCCAGCAGTTATGCGGCGGGAGGGAGTTACGAGCAGTACTTC
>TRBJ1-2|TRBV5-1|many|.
CASSPRGGPRYGYTF
TGCGCCAGCAGCCCACGCGGGGGGCCCCGCTATGGCTACACCTTC
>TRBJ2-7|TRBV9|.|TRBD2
CASSEGTSGIDEQYF
TGTGCCAGCAGCGAGGGGACTAGCGGGATAGACGAGCAGTACTTC
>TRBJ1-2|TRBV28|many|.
CASTDPPLGETF
TGTGCCAGCACCGATCCCCCTCTCGGGGAGACCTTC
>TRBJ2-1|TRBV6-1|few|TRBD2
CASSEIAGYYNEQFF
TGTGCCAGCAGTGAAATAGCGGGGTACTACAATGAGCAGTTCTTC
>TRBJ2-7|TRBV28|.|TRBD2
CASSSPGLAGSLYSEQYF
TGTGCCAGCAGTTCCCCAGGGCTAGCGGGATCGCTTTACAGCGAGCAGTACTTC
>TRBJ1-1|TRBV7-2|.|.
CASSVPPGTSEAFF
TGTGCCAGCAGCGTTCCTCCCGGGACCTCTGAAGCTTTCTTT
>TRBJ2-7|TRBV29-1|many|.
CSVEKSAYEQYF
TGCAGCGTTGAAAAGTCCGCCTACGAGCAGTACTTC